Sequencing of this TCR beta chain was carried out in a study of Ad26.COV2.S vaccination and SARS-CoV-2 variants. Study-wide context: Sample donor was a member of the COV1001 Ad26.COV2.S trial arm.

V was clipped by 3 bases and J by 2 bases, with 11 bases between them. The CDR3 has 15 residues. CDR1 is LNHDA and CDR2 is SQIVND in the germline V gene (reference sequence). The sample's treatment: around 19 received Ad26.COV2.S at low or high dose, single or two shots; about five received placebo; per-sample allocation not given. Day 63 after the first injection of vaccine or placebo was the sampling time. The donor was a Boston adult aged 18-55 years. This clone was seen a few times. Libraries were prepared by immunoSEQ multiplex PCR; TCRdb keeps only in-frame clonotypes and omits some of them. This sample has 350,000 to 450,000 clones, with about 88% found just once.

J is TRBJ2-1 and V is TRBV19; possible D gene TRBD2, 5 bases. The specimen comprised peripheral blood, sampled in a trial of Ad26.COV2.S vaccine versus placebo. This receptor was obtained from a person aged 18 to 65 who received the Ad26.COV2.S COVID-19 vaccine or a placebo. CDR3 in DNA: TGTGCCAGTAGTATCATGAGGGTACCCTACAATGAGCAGTTCTTC. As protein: CASSIMRVPYNEQFF.